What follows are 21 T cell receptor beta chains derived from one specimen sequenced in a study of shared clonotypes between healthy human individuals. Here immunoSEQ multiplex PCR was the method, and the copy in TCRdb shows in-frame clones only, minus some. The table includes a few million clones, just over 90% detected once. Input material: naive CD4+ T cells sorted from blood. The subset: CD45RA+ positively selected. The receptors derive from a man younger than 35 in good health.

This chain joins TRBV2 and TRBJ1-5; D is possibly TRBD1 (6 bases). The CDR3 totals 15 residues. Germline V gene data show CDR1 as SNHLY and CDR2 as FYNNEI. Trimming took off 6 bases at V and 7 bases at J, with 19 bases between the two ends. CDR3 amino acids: CASRPGFRGDQPQHF. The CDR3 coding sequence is TGTGCCAGCAGGCCCGGGTTTAGGGGGGACCAGCCCCAGCATTTT.

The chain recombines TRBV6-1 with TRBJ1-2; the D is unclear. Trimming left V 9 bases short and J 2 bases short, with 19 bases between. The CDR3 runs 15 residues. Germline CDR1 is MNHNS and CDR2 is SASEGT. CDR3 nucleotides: TGTGCCAGTAACGAAGGGAGAGTGGGAAACTATGGCTACACCTTC. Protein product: CASNEGRVGNYGYTF.

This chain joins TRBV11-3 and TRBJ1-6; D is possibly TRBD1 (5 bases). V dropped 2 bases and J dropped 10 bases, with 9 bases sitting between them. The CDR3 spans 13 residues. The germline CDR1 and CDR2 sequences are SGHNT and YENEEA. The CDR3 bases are TGTGCCAGCAGCTTATCGGGGGGATCACCCCTCCACTTT. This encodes CASSLSGGSPLHF.

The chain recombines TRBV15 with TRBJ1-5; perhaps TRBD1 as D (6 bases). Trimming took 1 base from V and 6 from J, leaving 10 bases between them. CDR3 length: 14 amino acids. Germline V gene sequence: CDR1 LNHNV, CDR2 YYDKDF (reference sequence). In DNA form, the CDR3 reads TGTGCCACCAGCAGAGCAGGGGTGGGTCAGCCCCAGCATTTT. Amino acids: CATSRAGVGQPQHF.

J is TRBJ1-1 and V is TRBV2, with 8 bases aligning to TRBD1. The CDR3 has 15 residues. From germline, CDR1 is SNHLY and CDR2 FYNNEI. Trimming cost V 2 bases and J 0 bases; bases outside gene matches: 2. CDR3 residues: CASSEQGAMNTEAFF. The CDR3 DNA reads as TGTGCCAGCAGTGAACAGGGGGCTATGAACACTGAAGCTTTCTTT.

The CDR3 DNA sequence: TGTGCCAGCAGCGAGGGTTGGGGGAGGCAAAAATACAATGAGCAGTTCTTC. Its protein product is CASSEGWGRQKYNEQFF. The chain is built from TRBV9 and TRBJ2-1, with D maybe TRBD2 (6 bases). Germline loops: CDR1 SGDLS, CDR2 YYNGEE. The V end lost 3 bases, the J end lost 4 bases, and 20 bases lay between the germline ends. The CDR3 has 17 amino acids.

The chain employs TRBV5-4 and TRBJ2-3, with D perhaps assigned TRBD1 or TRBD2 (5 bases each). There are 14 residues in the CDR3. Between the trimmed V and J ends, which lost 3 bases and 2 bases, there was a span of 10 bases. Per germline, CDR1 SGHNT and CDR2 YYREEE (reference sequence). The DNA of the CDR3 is TGTGCCAGCAGCTCACGGGACGTCACAGATACGCAGTATTTT. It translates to CASSSRDVTDTQYF. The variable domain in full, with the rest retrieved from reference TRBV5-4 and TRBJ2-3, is ETGVTQSPTHLIKTRGQQVTLRCSSQSGHNTVSWYQQALGQGPQFIFQYYREEENGRGNFPPRFSGLQFPNYSSELNVNALELDDSALYLCASSSRDVTDTQYFGPGTRLTVL.

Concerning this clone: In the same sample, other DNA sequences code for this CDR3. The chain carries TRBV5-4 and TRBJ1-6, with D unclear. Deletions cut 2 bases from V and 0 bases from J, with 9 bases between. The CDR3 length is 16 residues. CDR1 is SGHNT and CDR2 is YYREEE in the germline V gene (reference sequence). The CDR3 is CASSLTGSSYNSPLHF. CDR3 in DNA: TGTGCCAGCAGCTTAACGGGGAGCTCCTATAATTCACCCCTCCACTTT.

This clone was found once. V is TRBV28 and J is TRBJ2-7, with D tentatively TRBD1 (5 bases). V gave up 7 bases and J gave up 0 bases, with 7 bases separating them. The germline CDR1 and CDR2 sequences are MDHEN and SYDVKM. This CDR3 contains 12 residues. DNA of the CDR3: TGTGCCAGCACCAGGGACTCCTACGAGCAGTACTTC. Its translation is CASTRDSYEQYF.

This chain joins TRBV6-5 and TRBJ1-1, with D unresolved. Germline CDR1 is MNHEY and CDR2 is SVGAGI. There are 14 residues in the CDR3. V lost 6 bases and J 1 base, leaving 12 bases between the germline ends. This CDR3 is CASRIRRENTEAFF. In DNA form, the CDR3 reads TGTGCCAGCAGAATCCGACGGGAGAACACTGAAGCTTTCTTT.

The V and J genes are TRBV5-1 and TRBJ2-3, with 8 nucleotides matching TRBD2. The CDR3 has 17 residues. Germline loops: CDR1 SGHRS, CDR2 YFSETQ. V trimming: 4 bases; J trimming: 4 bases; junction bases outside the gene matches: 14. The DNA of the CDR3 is TGCGCCAGCAGCCCATCGCCTGGACGCGGGGGGTCAGATACGCAGTATTTT. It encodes CASSPSPGRGGSDTQYF.

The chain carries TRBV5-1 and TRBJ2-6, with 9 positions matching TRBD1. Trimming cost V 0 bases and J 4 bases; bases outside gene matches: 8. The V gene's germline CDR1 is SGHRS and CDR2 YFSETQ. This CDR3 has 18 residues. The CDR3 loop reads CASSLATDRGSGANVLTF. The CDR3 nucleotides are TGCGCCAGCAGCTTGGCCACGGACAGGGGATCAGGGGCCAACGTCCTGACTTTC.

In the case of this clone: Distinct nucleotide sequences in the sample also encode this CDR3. DNA for the CDR3: TGTGCCAGCAGCTTGGGACTTCAAGAGACCCAGTACTTC. The encoded protein is CASSLGLQETQYF. V gene TRBV5-4 combines with J gene TRBJ2-5; D unresolved. Trimming removed 0 bases from V and 2 bases from J, with 5 bases in between. This CDR3 is 13 amino acids long. Germline lookup yields CDR1 SGHNT and CDR2 YYREEE (reference sequence).

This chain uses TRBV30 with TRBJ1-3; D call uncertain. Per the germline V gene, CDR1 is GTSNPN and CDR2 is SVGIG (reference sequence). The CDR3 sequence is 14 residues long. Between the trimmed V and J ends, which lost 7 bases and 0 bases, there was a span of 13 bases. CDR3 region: CASRRSSSGNTIYF. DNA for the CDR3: TGTGCCTCAAGACGGTCGAGCTCTGGAAACACCATATATTTT. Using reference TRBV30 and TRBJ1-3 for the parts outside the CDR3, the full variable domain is SQTIHQWPATLVQPVGSPLSLECTVEGTSNPNLYWYRQAAGRGLQLLFYSVGIGQISSEVPQNLSASRPQDRQFILSSKKLLLSDSGFYLCASRRSSSGNTIYFGEGSWLTVV.

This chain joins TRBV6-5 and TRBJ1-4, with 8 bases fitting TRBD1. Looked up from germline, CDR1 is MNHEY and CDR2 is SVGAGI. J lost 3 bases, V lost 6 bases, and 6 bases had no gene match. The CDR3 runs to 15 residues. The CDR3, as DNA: TGTGCCAGCAGCCCCGGGACAGGACCTAATGAAAAACTGTTTTTT. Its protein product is CASSPGTGPNEKLFF.

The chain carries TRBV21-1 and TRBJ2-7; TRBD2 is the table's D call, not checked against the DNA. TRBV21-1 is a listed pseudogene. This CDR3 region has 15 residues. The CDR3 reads CASSGAGLWVAEQYF. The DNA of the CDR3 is TGTGCCAGCAGCGGCGCGGGACTATGGGTCGCCGAGCAGTACTTC.

The CDR3 nucleotides are TGTGCTAGGACGTTGGTCTACGAGCAGTACTTC. It specifies CARTLVYEQYF. This sequence joins TRBV12-5 and TRBJ2-7; no firm D call. The germline gives CDR1 LGHNT, CDR2 FRNRAP. This CDR3 region has 11 residues. Trimming pared 9 bases from V and 3 bases from J, leaving 9 bases between.

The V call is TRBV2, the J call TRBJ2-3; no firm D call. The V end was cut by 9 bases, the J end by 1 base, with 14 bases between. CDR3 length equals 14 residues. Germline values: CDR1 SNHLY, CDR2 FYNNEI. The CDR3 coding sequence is TGTGCCAGTTCGGTCCGGGTGGGCACAGATACGCAGTATTTT. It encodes CASSVRVGTDTQYF.

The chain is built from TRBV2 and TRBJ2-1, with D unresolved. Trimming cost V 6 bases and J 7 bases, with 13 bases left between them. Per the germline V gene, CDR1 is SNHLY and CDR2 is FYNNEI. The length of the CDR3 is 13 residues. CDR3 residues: CASRLSWGNEQFF. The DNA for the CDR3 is TGTGCCAGCAGGCTGTCATGGGGAAATGAGCAGTTCTTC.

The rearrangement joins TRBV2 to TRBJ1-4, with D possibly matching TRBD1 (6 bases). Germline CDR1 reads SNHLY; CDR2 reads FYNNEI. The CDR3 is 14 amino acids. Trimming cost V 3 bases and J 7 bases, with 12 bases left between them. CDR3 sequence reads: CASSELTGREKLFF. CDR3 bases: TGTGCCAGCAGTGAGCTGACAGGACGTGAAAAACTGTTTTTT.

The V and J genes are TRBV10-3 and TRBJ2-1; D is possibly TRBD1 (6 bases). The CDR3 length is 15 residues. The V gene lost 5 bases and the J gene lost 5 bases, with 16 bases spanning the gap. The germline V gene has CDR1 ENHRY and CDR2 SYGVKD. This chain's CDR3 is CAISKTGRGDNEQFF. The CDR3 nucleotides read TGTGCCATCAGTAAGACAGGAAGAGGGGACAATGAGCAGTTCTTC.